The 20 T cell receptor beta chains presented below share a single source sample, sequenced in a study of regulatory T cells in long-lasting Graves disease. Libraries of TCR beta came from iRepertoire HTBI primers plus Arm-PCR of CDR3 regions. Via MiXCR, TCRdb re-called the multiplex PCR reads, giving one row per CDR3 protein. The top ten hold roughly a quarter of the sample, which has a few hundred thousand distinct CDR3 sequences, about a quarter seen once. Time point in this sample: persistent/refractory GD, antithyroid drugs over 5 years with positive TRAb. There was RNA extracted from PBMCs, and the TCR library was made from it. The material sequenced was peripheral blood mononuclear cells (PBMCs), taken when the disease was refractory, from a patient treated with antithyroid drugs. Receptors were obtained from a female donor with Graves disease.

This clonotype was recorded many times. The V call is TRBV19, the J call TRBJ1-1; TRBD1 is a possible D gene (6 bases). V was clipped by 9 bases and J by 4 bases, with 18 bases between them. Germline values: CDR1 LNHDA, CDR2 SQIVND (reference sequence). The CDR3 is made up of 14 amino acids. This CDR3 is CASRGITLSTEAFF. The CDR3 DNA reads as TGTGCCAGCAGGGGCATAACTTTGAGCACTGAAGCTTTCTTT.

This chain uses TRBV5-5 with TRBJ1-5, with D possibly matching TRBD1 (6 bases). Germline values: CDR1 SGHKS, CDR2 YYEKEE (reference sequence). This CDR3 is 15 amino acids long. V lost 4 bases and J 6 bases, leaving 17 bases between the germline ends. The CDR3 region has the DNA TGTGCCAGCAGCGTGGACAGTGTCGCGGGTCAGCCCCAGCATTTT. This gives the protein CASSVDSVAGQPQHF.

A note on this clonotype: This may be a read error, as it is one base from a much larger clone. The rearrangement uses TRBV2 and TRBJ2-7, with 8 bases fitting TRBD2. Germline V CDR1 and CDR2: SNHLY, FYNNEI. This CDR3 region has 17 residues. CDR3 amino acids: CGSSLRGRLATTYEQYF. The CDR3 DNA reads as TGTGGCAGCAGCCTTCGGGGTCGACTAGCGACTACCTACGAGCAGTACTTC.

The V call is TRBV19, the J call TRBJ1-5, with D perhaps TRBD1 (6 bases). Germline V gene sequence: CDR1 LNHDA, CDR2 SQIVND (reference sequence). This CDR3 has 15 amino acids. Trimming left V 3 bases short and J 0 bases short, with 9 bases between. The CDR3 DNA is TGTGCCAGTAGTATCTCAGGGGATAGCAATCAGCCCCAGCATTTT. Translation: CASSISGDSNQPQHF.

This clonotype has just a few counts. The chain combines TRBV20-1 with TRBJ2-5; TRBD2 aligns across 14 bases. The V gene end was trimmed by 5 bases and the J gene end by 5 bases; junction bases not matched to a gene: 7. The CDR3 spans 15 residues. Germline CDR1 and CDR2: DFQATT and SNEGSKA (reference sequence). CDR3 bases: TGCAGTGCTGCCGGGACTAGCGGGAGTAGTGAGACCCAGTACTTC. Translating gives CSAAGTSGSSETQYF.

The V call is TRBV7-2, the J call TRBJ2-3, with TRBD1 matching over 7 bases. The length of the CDR3 is 16 residues. CDR1 and CDR2 (germline): SGHTA, FQGNSA. Trimming at V came to 5 bases and at J to 2 bases, leaving 10 bases not matched to a gene. CDR3 DNA sequence: TGTGCCAGCAGCCCGAGACAGGGCGGATCCACAGATACGCAGTATTTT. It translates to CASSPRQGGSTDTQYF.

As for this clonotype: Mismatch with germline at one junction end may stem from a read error. This chain uses TRBV5-5 with TRBJ2-7; D call uncertain. Germline V CDR1 and CDR2: SGHKS, YYEKEE (reference sequence). There are 12 residues in the CDR3. The CDR3 reads CASSLDAREPYF. The DNA of the CDR3 is TGTGCCAGCAGCTTGGATGCGAGAGAGCCGTACTTC.

This clonotype has a handful of counts. The chain employs TRBV28 and TRBJ2-1, with unresolved D. The CDR3 totals 11 residues. Germline V gene lookup returns CDR1 MDHEN and CDR2 SYDVKM. The V gene lost 7 bases and the J gene lost 13 bases, with 14 bases spanning the gap. CDR3: CASTLGPGQFF. The DNA for the CDR3 is TGTGCCAGCACTCTAGGGCCCGGTCAGTTCTTC.

The chain employs TRBV6-4 and TRBJ2-7; D remains unclear. Germline assignment: CDR1 MRHNA and CDR2 SNTAGT. There are 15 residues in the CDR3. V gave up 5 bases and J gave up 0 bases, with 14 bases separating them. The CDR3 DNA follows: TGTGCCAGCAGTTACGATGGCAGTTCCTCCTACGAGCAGTACTTC. Translating it yields CASSYDGSSSYEQYF.

This clonotype occurred a few times. The chain couples TRBV25-1 to TRBJ1-1; D possibly corresponds to TRBD1 (6 bases). Deletions cut 4 bases from V and 10 bases from J, with 13 bases between. The CDR3 covers 12 residues. The germline V gene encodes CDR1 MGHDK and CDR2 SYGVNS. CDR3 sequence: CASSADRSGAFF. In DNA form, the CDR3 reads TGTGCCAGCAGTGCCGACAGGAGTGGAGCTTTCTTT.

There are a few counts of this clonotype. At one boundary the junction diverges from the germline segment, which might be a read error. The V gene is TRBV9, the J gene TRBJ2-2; tentatively, D is TRBD1 or TRBD2 (5 bases each). The CDR3 runs to 14 residues. Germline V gene data show CDR1 as SGDLS and CDR2 as YYNGEE. CDR3 in amino acids: CASSVGTLNGELFF. In DNA, the CDR3 is TGTGCCAGCAGCGTCGGGACGCTCAACGGGGAGCTGTTTTTC.

The J gene is TRBJ2-4, the V gene TRBV20-1; D is unclear. V lost 1 base and J lost 2, with 9 bases in between. Germline V gene sequence: CDR1 DFQATT, CDR2 SNEGSKA (reference sequence). The CDR3 totals 14 residues. This CDR3 is CSARGQAPKNIQYF. For the CDR3, the DNA is TGCAGTGCTAGAGGGCAGGCTCCCAAAAACATTCAGTACTTC.

This clonotype was found many times. V is TRBV28 and J is TRBJ1-5; D gene uncertain. There are 16 residues in the CDR3. Germline V lookup: CDR1 MDHEN, CDR2 SYDVKM. With 8 bases removed from V and 3 bases from J, the gap between germline ends came to 20 bases. The CDR3 DNA reads as TGTGCCAGCCTATCTAACGGCGGACCTTACAATCAGCCCCAGCATTTT. Its translation is CASLSNGGPYNQPQHF.

The rearrangement uses TRBV2 and TRBJ2-3; 8 bases map to TRBD1. Trimming took 7 bases from V and 3 from J; bases not matched to a gene: 3. CDR3 length: 13 residues. Germline CDR1 reads SNHLY; CDR2 reads FYNNEI. The CDR3 region has the DNA TGTGCCAGCACGGACAGGGCAACAGATACGCAGTATTTT. Its protein product is CASTDRATDTQYF. The full variable domain, with the rest looked up from reference TRBV2 and TRBJ2-3, is EPEVTQTPSHQVTQMGQEVILRCVPISNHLYFYWYRQILGQKVEFLVSFYNNEISEKSEIFDDQFSVERPDGSNFTLKIRSTKLEDSAMYFCASTDRATDTQYFGPGTRLTVL.

This clonotype has a count of ten or more. J is TRBJ2-7 and V is TRBV6-1; 8 bases are a match to TRBD2. CDR3 length: 14 amino acids. Looked up from germline, CDR1 is MNHNS and CDR2 is SASEGT. Trimming cost V 6 bases and J 9 bases; bases outside gene matches: 13. CDR3 region: CASSSGLGMSGQYF. In DNA form, the CDR3 reads TGTGCCAGCAGCTCGGGACTAGGCATGTCAGGGCAGTACTTC.

The genes are TRBV29-1 and TRBJ1-1; D gene unclear. Germline lookup yields CDR1 SQVTM and CDR2 ANQGSEA. The germline V and J ends were trimmed by 2 bases and 4 bases, with 8 bases remaining between them. CDR3 length equals 12 residues. The CDR3 here is CSVELEGTEAFF. The CDR3 region has the DNA TGCAGCGTTGAATTGGAGGGCACTGAAGCTTTCTTT.

This clonotype was observed a handful of times. The rearrangement joins TRBV2 to TRBJ1-1; D uncertain. Germline V CDR1 and CDR2: SNHLY, FYNNEI. The CDR3 extends over 14 amino acids. Deletions cut 7 bases from V and 8 bases from J, with 20 bases between. DNA of the CDR3: TGTGCCAGCATTCCCCCGACCCACGATAAAGAAGCTTTCTTT. Encoded protein: CASIPPTHDKEAFF.

The rearrangement joins TRBV12-5 to TRBJ2-2; D not certain. Looked up from germline, CDR1 is LGHNT and CDR2 is FRNRAP. The length of the CDR3 is 12 residues. The V end was cut by 6 bases, the J end by 7 bases, with 9 bases between. The chain's CDR3 is CASGARNGELFF. The CDR3 DNA reads TGTGCTAGTGGGGCAAGGAACGGGGAGCTGTTTTTT. The full variable domain, rest sourced from reference TRBV12-5 and TRBJ2-2, is DARVTQTPRHKVTEMGQEVTMRCQPILGHNTVFWYRQTMMQGLELLAYFRNRAPLDDSGMPKDRFSAEMPDATLATLKIQPSEPRDSAVYFCASGARNGELFFGEGSRLTVL.

CDR3 sequence reads: CASSLGTGTTYQETQYF. The CDR3 nucleotides read TGTGCCAGCAGCTTAGGTACAGGGACTACCTACCAAGAGACCCAGTACTTC. The V and J genes are TRBV13 and TRBJ2-5; the D gene is possibly TRBD2 (7 bases). Germline assignment: CDR1 PRHDT and CDR2 FYEKMQ (reference sequence). CDR3 size: 17 residues. V was trimmed by 0 bases and J by 0 bases, leaving 14 bases between them. The variable domain in full, with the rest retrieved from reference TRBV13 and TRBJ2-5, is AAGVIQSPRHLIKEKRETATLKCYPIPRHDTVYWYQQGPGQDPQFLISFYEKMQSDKGSIPDRFSAQQFSDYHSELNMSSLELGDSALYFCASSLGTGTTYQETQYFGPGTRLLVL.

J is TRBJ2-2 and V is TRBV5-1; a weak D match, TRBD1 (6 bases). Deletions cut 0 bases from V and 5 bases from J, with 11 bases between. The germline gives CDR1 SGHRS, CDR2 YFSETQ. The CDR3 is 15 amino acids. The CDR3 sequence: CASSLGTQGTGELFF. CDR3 nucleotide sequence: TGCGCCAGCAGCTTGGGGACCCAGGGGACCGGGGAGCTGTTTTTT.